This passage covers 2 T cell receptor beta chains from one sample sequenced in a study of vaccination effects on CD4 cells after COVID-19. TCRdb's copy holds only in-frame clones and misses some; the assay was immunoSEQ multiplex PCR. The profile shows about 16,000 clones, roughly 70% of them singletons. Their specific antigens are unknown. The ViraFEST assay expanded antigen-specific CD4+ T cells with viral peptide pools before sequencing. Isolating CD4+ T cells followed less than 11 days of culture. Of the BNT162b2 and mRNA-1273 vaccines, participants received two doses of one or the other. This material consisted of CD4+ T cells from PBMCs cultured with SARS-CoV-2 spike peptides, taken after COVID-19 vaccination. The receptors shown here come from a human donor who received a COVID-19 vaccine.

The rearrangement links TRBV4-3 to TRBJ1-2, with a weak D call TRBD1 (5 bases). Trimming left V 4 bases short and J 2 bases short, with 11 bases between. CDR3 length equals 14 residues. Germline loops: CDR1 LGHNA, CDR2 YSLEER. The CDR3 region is CASSRQGLNYGYTF. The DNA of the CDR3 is TGCGCCAGCAGCCGCCAGGGTCTCAACTATGGCTACACCTTC.

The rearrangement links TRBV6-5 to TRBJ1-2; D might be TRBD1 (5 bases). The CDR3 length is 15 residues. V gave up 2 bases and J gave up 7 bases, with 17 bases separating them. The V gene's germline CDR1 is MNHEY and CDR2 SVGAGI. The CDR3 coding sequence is TGTGCCAGCAGTTACGCCGGGACGGGGAGAAGTGGCTACACCTTC. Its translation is CASSYAGTGRSGYTF.